These T cell receptor beta chains were read from a single sample in a study of PD-1 blockade in mismatch repair-deficient tumors. Generated by immunoSEQ multiplex PCR, the TCRdb table keeps only in-frame clones and is missing some. The table has around 33,000 clones, 65% to 85% seen once. The sample here was PBMCs, taken around 6 weeks after starting pembrolizumab. All receptors come from an adult with mismatch repair-deficient cancer. Each CDR3 is given with its conserved first and last residue. Each record gives: J gene, D gene, V gene, clone size, CDR3 protein, CDR3 DNA. D genes are given only for firm matches. Clone size is given for some rows only: seen once, a few or many times, or a class if the clone is expanded.

TRBJ2-5,NA,TRBV2,NA,CASSYAEETQYF,TGTGCCAGCAGTTACGCAGAAGAGACCCAGTACTTC
TRBJ2-5,TRBD1,TRBV28,NA,CASTRGQETQYF,TGTGCCAGCACCAGGGGGCAGGAGACCCAGTACTTC
TRBJ2-7,NA,TRBV20-1,NA,CSAKSIEQYF,TGCAGTGCTAAATCTATCGAGCAGTACTTC
TRBJ1-1,NA,TRBV5-5,NA,CASSFIGGTEAFF,TGTGCCAGCAGCTTTATAGGGGGCACTGAAGCTTTCTTT
TRBJ1-1,NA,TRBV10-1,NA,CASSESSGSPEAFF,TGCGCCAGCAGTGAGTCCTCCGGGTCCCCTGAAGCTTTCTTT
TRBJ1-2,TRBD1,TRBV5-4,NA,CASSEGQVNYGYTF,TGTGCCAGCAGCGAAGGACAGGTTAACTATGGCTACACCTTC
TRBJ2-2,NA,TRBV5-1,few,CASSSYPGELFF,TGCGCCAGCAGCTCCTACCCCGGGGAGCTGTTTTTT
TRBJ2-7,TRBD1,TRBV27,NA,CASSLNGQGDYEQYF,TGTGCCAGCAGTTTAAATGGACAGGGGGACTACGAGCAGTACTTC
TRBJ1-4,NA,TRBV29-1,NA,CSVAQGSTNEKLFF,TGCAGCGTCGCCCAGGGATCAACTAATGAAAAACTGTTTTTT
TRBJ2-3,TRBD2,TRBV28,NA,CASSPPGSGTDTQYF,TGTGCCAGCAGTCCTCCGGGTAGCGGGACAGATACGCAGTATTTT
TRBJ2-2,TRBD2,TRBV6-6,NA,CASSSSLAVNTGELFF,TGTGCCAGCAGTTCCTCCCTAGCGGTGAACACCGGGGAGCTGTTTTTT
TRBJ1-1,NA,TRBV6-1,NA,CASSEVVSLNTEAFF,TGTGCCAGCAGTGAAGTTGTCAGTTTGAACACTGAAGCTTTCTTT
TRBJ1-2,TRBD1,TRBV30,NA,CAWKPLKGTVYGYTF,TGTGCCTGGAAACCCCTAAAAGGGACAGTATATGGCTACACCTTC
TRBJ2-1,TRBD2,TRBV5-5,NA,CASSFASGFYNEQFF,TGTGCCAGCAGCTTTGCTAGCGGATTCTACAATGAGCAGTTCTTC
TRBJ2-4,TRBD2,TRBV7-2,NA,CASSLAPLAGGAKNIQYF,TGTGCCAGCAGCTTAGCTCCCCTAGCGGGAGGAGCCAAAAACATTCAGTACTTC
TRBJ2-5,TRBD2,TRBV5-4,NA,CASSRTGLAEETQYF,TGTGCCAGCAGCCGAACTGGACTAGCGGAAGAGACCCAGTACTTC
TRBJ2-5,NA,TRBV7-2,NA,CASSLVPEETQYF,TGTGCCAGCAGCTTAGTACCGGAGGAGACCCAGTACTTC
TRBJ2-1,TRBD2,TRBV7-9,NA,CASSLSLAGSYNEQFF,TGTGCCAGCAGCTTATCTCTAGCGGGTTCCTACAATGAGCAGTTCTTC
TRBJ2-1,NA,TRBV6-5,NA,CASGFVGRDNEQFF,TGTGCCAGCGGGTTCGTCGGCAGGGACAATGAGCAGTTCTTC
TRBJ1-2,NA,TRBV28,NA,CASSPPQYGYTF,TGTGCCAGCAGCCCCCCCCAGTATGGCTACACCTTC
TRBJ2-1,TRBD2,TRBV5-1,NA,CASSLTAGGTMEQFF,TGCGCCAGCAGCTTGACAGCGGGAGGGACAATGGAGCAGTTCTTC
TRBJ2-7,TRBD2,TRBV2,NA,CASNPVGLAGPLEQYF,TGTGCCAGCAACCCGGTAGGGCTAGCGGGACCCCTCGAGCAGTACTTC
TRBJ2-1,TRBD1,TRBV14,NA,CASRRTGVHNEQFF,TGTGCCAGCAGGCGGACAGGGGTCCACAATGAGCAGTTCTTC
TRBJ2-7,TRBD1,TRBV5-1,NA,CASSPYPTGQGAYEQYF,TGCGCCAGCAGCCCTTATCCGACTGGGCAGGGGGCCTACGAGCAGTACTTC